This T cell receptor beta chain originates from a study of blood T cell repertoires in COVID-19 (dated by TCRdb to 2020 to 2022). For the study in its entirety: The collaborator samples originated in the United States, Italy and Spain and spanned the acute and convalescent phases of COVID-19. The material from the prospective study consisted of cDNA or gDNA derived from T cells, B-cell-depleted T cells, or PBMCs. The dataset comprised deeply sampled blood TCRbeta repertoires from subjects exposed to, actively infected with, or recovered from COVID-19. A freely available public database, intended as a resource for researchers studying the immune response to SARS-CoV-2, is where the repertoires were released. Samples came from the ongoing ImmuneRACE study (first 160 participants) plus 1,254 subjects from 6 global collaborators. Nearly every sample came with metadata listing a de-identified subject ID, COVID-19 status, age in years and sex. HLA class I and class II types, where available, came from metadata supplied by the sample provider rather than from assay-based typing.

CDR1 and CDR2 were assigned from the germline V gene as SGDLS and YYNGEE. The CDR3 has 15 amino acids, counting the end cysteine and phenylalanine. Here the CDR3 DNA is all that survives: 45 bases in frame from base 1. Trimming leaves V shorter by 5 bases and J shorter by 2 bases, with the junction holding 6 bases beyond the gene matches. Whole blood was collected in K2EDTA tubes by collaborating institutions according to the institutions' own protocols. For TCRbeta analysis, collaborators shipped samples as frozen whole blood, isolated PBMCs, or DNA extracted from either of those sample types. The full study reports these points: The amount of clinical and demographic metadata varied by source and participant and was provided uncurated.

TCRbeta CDR3 regions were amplified from genomic DNA using the immunoSEQ Assay, a bias-controlled multiplex PCR. The published analysis was carried out like this. Within the assay, amplification of reference gene primers was used to estimate how many nucleated cells each sample contained. To quantify the absolute abundance of each unique TCRbeta CDR3 rearrangement, sequence reads were collapsed and filtered. For each sample, productive Simpson clonality was calculated as the square root of Simpson's diversity index across productive rearrangements. What TCRdb holds here is the immuneACCESS table cut down to in-frame rearrangements. Part of the clones is not present; checked against another copy, under half of the missing clones reflect an unresolved V gene, and the others are unexplained. V and J calls and clone size are those listed in that table; D and trimming were worked out from the DNA. This sample is represented by a few hundred thousand clones; about 90% of them were singletons. The top ten clones comprise over 1.5% of the sample.

As to this clone: Its binding antigen is unknown. The record has no base qualities; no much larger clone is one base away.

The chain is assembled from TRBV9 and TRBJ1-3; 8 junctional bases match TRBD1. Input material: peripheral blood. The clonotype originates from a man in his forties with active or convalescent COVID-19. The nucleotide sequence reads as follows: TGTGCCAGCAGTACAACGACAGGGGCTGGAAACACCATATATTTT. Translation gives CASSTTTGAGNTIYF.